The 17 T cell receptor beta chains below all came from one sample that was sequenced in a study of cytomegalovirus exposure and HLA in healthy donors. Assay used: immunoSEQ multiplex PCR; TCRdb lists only in-frame clones, some missing. Seen here are tens of thousands of clones, 85% observed once, and the top ten hold 20% to 25%. The sequenced sample was PBMCs. These TCRs come from a man between 18 and 29 years old in good health and CMV-seropositive.

V gene TRBV7-3 combines with J gene TRBJ2-2; tentative D call: TRBD1 (5 bases). This CDR3 contains 15 residues. The V and J ends lost 2 bases and 3 bases respectively, with 10 bases between them. The germline gives CDR1 SGHTA, CDR2 FQGTGA. The CDR3 sequence is CASSLQGDHTGELFF. CDR3 sequence (DNA): TGTGCCAGCAGCTTACAAGGGGATCACACCGGGGAGCTGTTTTTT.

The genes are TRBV19 and TRBJ1-2; D unresolved. Per the germline V gene, CDR1 is LNHDA and CDR2 is SQIVND (reference sequence). V dropped 0 bases and J dropped 4 bases, with 9 bases sitting between them. The CDR3 consists of 14 residues. The CDR3 region has the DNA TGTGCCAGTAGTATAGATTCGGGGAGCTATGGCTACACCTTC. It yields the protein CASSIDSGSYGYTF. Using reference TRBV19 and TRBJ1-2 for the parts outside the CDR3, the full variable domain is DGGITQSPKYLFRKEGQNVTLSCEQNLNHDAMYWYRQDPGQGLRLIYYSQIVNDFQKGDIAEGYSVSREKKESFPLTVTSAQKNPTAFYLCASSIDSGSYGYTFGSGTRLTVV.

The chain recombines TRBV30 with TRBJ1-1; D is undetermined. Germline loops: CDR1 GTSNPN, CDR2 SVGIG (reference sequence). The CDR3 is made up of 12 amino acids. V dropped 0 bases and J dropped 5 bases, with 7 bases sitting between them. The CDR3: CAWSVATTEAFF. The CDR3 DNA is TGTGCCTGGAGTGTAGCGACGACTGAAGCTTTCTTT.

V and J are TRBV12-5 and TRBJ2-2; TRBD1 aligns across 7 bases. Germline CDR1 reads LGHNT; CDR2 reads FRNRAP. J was trimmed by 2 bases and V by 1 base; bases with no gene match: 7. This CDR3 region has 17 residues. CDR3 sequence reads: CASGLASGTDNTGELFF. CDR3 nucleotide sequence: TGTGCTAGTGGTTTGGCCTCCGGGACAGACAACACCGGGGAGCTGTTTTTT.

Worth noting for this clone: The sample carries other DNA sequences with the same CDR3. This chain uses TRBV30 with TRBJ1-5, with a weak D call TRBD1 (6 bases). This CDR3 contains 13 residues. V dropped 0 bases and J dropped 4 bases, with 7 bases sitting between them. Per germline, CDR1 GTSNPN and CDR2 SVGIG (reference sequence). The CDR3 region has the DNA TGTGCCTGGAGTGTAAGGGGGAATCAGCCCCAGCATTTT. It codes for CAWSVRGNQPQHF.

The genes are TRBV28 and TRBJ2-1; TRBD2 matches at 14 bases. The V gene end was trimmed by 9 bases and the J gene end by 10 bases; junction bases not matched to a gene: 8. CDR3 length equals 14 residues. CDR1 MDHEN and CDR2 SYDVKM come from the germline V gene. CDR3 DNA: TGTGCCAGTAGAGGACTAGCGGGAGGCTACGAGCAGTTCTTC. Encoded protein: CASRGLAGGYEQFF. The variable domain in full, with the rest retrieved from reference TRBV28 and TRBJ2-1, is DVKVTQSSRYLVKRTGEKVFLECVQDMDHENMFWYRQDPGLGLRLIYFSYDVKMKEKGDIPEGYSVSREKKERFSLILESASTNQTSMYLCASRGLAGGYEQFFGPGTRLTVL.

V and J are TRBV14 and TRBJ2-7; TRBD2 matches at 7 bases. Per germline, CDR1 SGHDN and CDR2 FVKESK. V lost 0 bases to trimming and J lost 9 bases; unmatched junction nucleotides: 8. CDR3 size: 14 residues. In DNA, the CDR3 is TGTGCCAGCAGCCAAGATCTTTGGGGCGGGGGGCAGTACTTC. Translation gives CASSQDLWGGGQYF.

The chain is built from TRBV28 and TRBJ2-4; 7 bases agree with TRBD2. The germline gives CDR1 MDHEN, CDR2 SYDVKM. The CDR3 is made up of 14 amino acids. V was clipped by 3 bases and J by 8 bases; unmatched bases: 7. CDR3 in amino acids: CASSFSGMSDIQYF. DNA for the CDR3: TGTGCCAGCAGTTTCAGCGGGATGTCGGACATTCAGTACTTC.

The chain carries TRBV11-3 and TRBJ1-1; maybe TRBD1 (5 bases). Germline lookup yields CDR1 SGHNT and CDR2 YENEEA. Trimming removed 5 bases from V and 1 base from J, with 14 bases in between. This CDR3 region has 15 residues. The CDR3 reads CASSPREGPNTEAFF. The CDR3 DNA follows: TGTGCCAGCAGCCCCAGGGAGGGCCCGAACACTGAAGCTTTCTTT.

The chain recombines TRBV28 with TRBJ2-5; D possibly corresponds to TRBD2 (6 bases). Per germline, CDR1 MDHEN and CDR2 SYDVKM. This CDR3 has 16 residues. V lost 8 bases and J 1 base, leaving 20 bases between the germline ends. The CDR3 nucleotides are TGTGCCAGCTTAGACGGGGGACTCCAAGGCCAAGAGACCCAGTACTTC. It specifies CASLDGGLQGQETQYF.

V is TRBV18 and J is TRBJ2-7; perhaps TRBD1 as D (6 bases). Germline V lookup: CDR1 KGHSH, CDR2 LQKENI. This CDR3 has 13 amino acids. Trimming removed 5 bases at V and 3 bases at J, with 11 bases between. The DNA for the CDR3 is TGTGCCAGCTCAGGGGGCTATGGCTACGAGCAGTACGTC. Translation: CASSGGYGYEQYV.

The CDR3 sequence is CASNLAGGPYNEQFF. The CDR3 region has the DNA TGTGCCAGCAACCTAGCGGGAGGGCCCTACAATGAGCAGTTCTTC. This rearrangement joins TRBV9 to TRBJ2-1, with TRBD2 identical over 12 bases. Germline lookup yields CDR1 SGDLS and CDR2 YYNGEE. CDR3 length equals 15 residues. J lost 2 bases, V lost 6 bases, and 3 bases had no gene match.

This chain links TRBV28 with TRBJ1-4, with no clear D. V lost 4 bases, J lost 0 bases, and 9 bases lay in between. The germline gives CDR1 MDHEN, CDR2 SYDVKM. The length of the CDR3 is 15 residues. The CDR3 reads CASSWEGATNEKLFF. The CDR3 DNA is TGTGCCAGCAGTTGGGAGGGTGCAACTAATGAAAAACTGTTTTTT.

The chain couples TRBV27 to TRBJ2-1; possible D gene TRBD1, 5 bases. V was clipped by 2 bases and J by 7 bases, with 6 bases between them. This CDR3 region has 12 residues. Per germline, CDR1 MNHEY and CDR2 SMNVEV (reference sequence). In nucleotides, the CDR3 is TGTGCCAGCAGTTTAACAGGAAATGAGCAGTTCTTC. Residues: CASSLTGNEQFF.

The chain carries TRBV9 and TRBJ1-4, with a weak D call TRBD1 (5 bases). There are 15 residues in the CDR3. CDR1 and CDR2 from the germline V gene are SGDLS and YYNGEE. The V and J ends lost 1 base and 2 bases respectively, with 9 bases between them. CDR3 sequence (DNA): TGTGCCAGCAGCGTAATGGGGGGGACTAATGAAAAACTGTTTTTT. Protein: CASSVMGGTNEKLFF.

The V gene is TRBV7-7, the J gene TRBJ2-5; 9 bases line up with TRBD1. Losses at the gene ends were 5 bases for V and 7 bases for J; bases not matched to a gene: 11. CDR1 SSHAT and CDR2 FNYEAQ come from the germline V gene (reference sequence). This CDR3 contains 15 residues. The DNA for the CDR3 is TGTGCCAGCAGCCCCACGGGACAGGGAGGGGGGACCCAGTACTTC. Protein sequence: CASSPTGQGGGTQYF.

The V and J genes are TRBV7-9 and TRBJ1-1; TRBD1 agrees at 8 bases. This CDR3 contains 17 residues. In germline, CDR1 is SEHNR, CDR2 FQNEAQ (reference sequence). Trimming cost V 5 bases and J 0 bases; bases outside gene matches: 11. The CDR3 nucleotides read TGTGCCAGCAGCCTGCCTCGGACAGGGAATATGAACACTGAAGCTTTCTTT. It translates to CASSLPRTGNMNTEAFF.